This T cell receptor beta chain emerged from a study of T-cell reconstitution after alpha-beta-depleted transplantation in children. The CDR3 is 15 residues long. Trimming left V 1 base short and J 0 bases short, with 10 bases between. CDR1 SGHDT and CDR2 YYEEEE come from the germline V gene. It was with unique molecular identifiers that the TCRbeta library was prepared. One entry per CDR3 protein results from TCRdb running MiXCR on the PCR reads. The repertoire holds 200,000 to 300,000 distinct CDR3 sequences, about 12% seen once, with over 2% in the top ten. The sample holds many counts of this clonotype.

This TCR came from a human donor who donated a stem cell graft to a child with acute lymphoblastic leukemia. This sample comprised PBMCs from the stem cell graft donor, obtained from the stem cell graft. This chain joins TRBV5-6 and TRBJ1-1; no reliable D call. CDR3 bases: TGTGCCAGCAGCTTGCTGAAACAAATGAACACTGAAGCTTTCTTT. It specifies CASSLLKQMNTEAFF.